This is a list of T cell receptor beta chains from one sample in a study of T cell responses to AZD1222 COVID-19 vaccine. Method: immunoSEQ multiplex PCR; TCRdb's copy keeps in-frame clones and lacks some. The table includes about 79,000 clones, around four fifths detected once. Here the sequenced sample was peripheral blood, taken 28 days after the second AZD1222 dose. These receptors were taken from an adult who received the AZD1222 COVID-19 vaccine. CDR3s include the opening cysteine and the closing phenylalanine or tryptophan. D genes are given only for firm matches. Clone size appears in some rows only: once, few, many, or a class for an expanded clone.

v_gene	j_gene	abundance	d_gene	CDR3aa	CDR3nt
TRBV11-1	TRBJ1-1	-	-	CASSLVAMGTEAFF	TGTGCCAGCAGCTTAGTTGCAATGGGCACTGAAGCTTTCTTT
TRBV24-1	TRBJ1-6	-	-	CATSGGTYNSPLHF	TGTGCCACCAGTGGGGGCACCTATAATTCACCCCTCCACTTT
TRBV9	TRBJ1-1	-	-	CASSVGRRNTEAFF	TGTGCCAGCAGCGTAGGACGGCGGAACACTGAAGCTTTCTTT
TRBV6-5	TRBJ2-7	-	TRBD1	CASRSADRGYSEQYF	TGTGCCAGCAGGTCCGCGGACAGGGGGTATAGCGAGCAGTACTTC
TRBV29-1	TRBJ2-5	-	-	CSARSSETQYF	TGCAGCGCCAGGTCCTCAGAGACCCAGTACTTC
TRBV11-3	TRBJ2-1	-	TRBD2	CASSSRTSGRYNEQFF	TGTGCCAGCAGCTCTAGGACTAGCGGGAGATACAATGAGCAGTTCTTC
TRBV5-4	TRBJ1-4	-	-	CASSFGGQSNEKLFF	TGTGCCAGCAGCTTTGGGGGGCAGTCTAATGAAAAACTGTTTTTT
TRBV19	TRBJ2-3	-	-	CASRVTSTDTQYF	TGTGCCAGTAGGGTTACTAGCACAGATACGCAGTATTTT
TRBV10-3	TRBJ1-4	few	-	CACGPQGTNEKLFF	TGTGCTTGCGGACCCCAGGGAACTAATGAAAAACTGTTTTTT
TRBV28	TRBJ1-5	-	TRBD1	CASSLNRGYSNQPQHF	TGTGCCAGCAGTTTAAACAGGGGATATAGCAATCAGCCCCAGCATTTT
TRBV6-2/TRBV6-3	TRBJ2-3	-	-	CASSRPGTSTDTQYF	TGTGCCAGCAGTCGTCCCGGGACTAGCACAGATACGCAGTATTTT
TRBV4-1	TRBJ1-2	-	-	CASSQDLQGYGYTF	TGCGCCAGCAGCCAAGATCTACAGGGCTATGGCTACACCTTC
TRBV6-5	TRBJ2-7	-	-	CASSYSYIGASYEQYF	TGTGCCAGCAGTTACTCGTATATAGGCGCGTCCTACGAGCAGTACTTC